This T cell receptor beta chain emerged from a study of Graves' ophthalmopathy and Graves' hyperthyroidism (dated by TCRdb to the late 2010s). For the study in its entirety: Hyperthyroidism was defined as stable when no progression to ophthalmopathy occurred within 18 months of follow-up. T-cell repertoires of thyroid tissue and blood were compared in over 5 hyperthyroidism patients. In total, approximately 140 blood samples were TCR-sequenced: 40 to 45 ophthalmopathy, about 75 hyperthyroidism and around 17 hyperthyroidism-to-ophthalmopathy patients. Following sample collection, hyperthyroidism patients were given methimazole at a starting dose of 30 mg daily, and ophthalmopathy patients were given high-dose intravenous methylprednisolone. An independent validation cohort comprised under 20 hyperthyroidism patients and over 15 patients who later progressed from hyperthyroidism to ophthalmopathy. To tell Graves' ophthalmopathy apart from Graves' hyperthyroidism, and to predict which patients would progress to ophthalmopathy, the study relied on TCR beta repertoire signatures. To explore V-J signatures that separate ophthalmopathy from hyperthyroidism, a discovery set of around 97 patients was enrolled, consisting of fewer than 45 with ophthalmopathy and some 56 with stable hyperthyroidism. What the authors observed across the whole study: Most expanded thyroid clonotypes with a frequency above 0.001 also appeared in blood, which suggests that blood repertoires may reflect the immune response in the thyroid. Ophthalmopathy was separated from stable hyperthyroidism by the 13-signature model with just under 90% sensitivity and 81% to 83% specificity in cross-validation and with 80%/75% in the test set. In validation, the model predicted ophthalmopathy progression with 70.59% sensitivity and 72.22% specificity; eleven to twelve predicted patients were CT-confirmed with GO in a median of roughly 6.8 months. No statistical method was used to predetermine the sample size, and group allocation was not hidden from the investigators.

For repertoire sequencing, the TCR beta CDR3 regions were amplified from RNA transcripts. HTBI primers and the Qiagen OneStep RT-PCR kit were used in a first-round RT-PCR, which was followed by a second-round multiplex PCR, size selection and purification. Libraries were sequenced paired-end with 100 bp reads on an Illumina HiSeq2000. For the original study's pipeline: SOAPnuke was used to process the reads, throwing out any read that had adapters, had uncalled bases, had a mean Phred below 15, or lacked an exact constant-primer or identifier match. COPE v1.2.5 was used to merge the high-quality paired reads. Unique nucleotide sequences were defined as clonotypes and aligned to IMGT TRB V, D and J references using MiTCR v1.1. Analysis was restricted to V-J combinations with a frequency above 0.0001, which covered about 99% of repertoires. A TCR clonal expansion and chaos score per V-J combination was defined as the ratio of F50 clonal expansion to chaos observed in the TCRdist matrix. Features were reduced by Welch's t-statistics and random forest to about a dozen V-J combinations, which fed a naive Bayes classifier. Thyroid-blood repertoire similarity was quantified with the Morisita-Horn index. The public reads were quality trimmed at Q25 with fastp and then assembled into clones with MiXCR by TCRdb, keeping productive beta chains. Records with the same CDR3 protein are collapsed into one entry carrying the most frequent genes and DNA. The V and J calls, along with clone size, are taken from TCRdb and not from the paper's own processing. This sample holds over a million distinct CDR3 sequences; roughly 35% were observed only once. The top ten clonotypes cover around 10% of the sample.

Hyperthyroidism patients were newly diagnosed, were aged 18 to 65 years, and had a disease duration under 2 months. Patients with other autoimmune diseases, uncontrolled infections, pregnancy or lactation were excluded from the study. Clinical symptoms, serum thyroxine, TRAb, thyroid ultrasound and orbital computed tomography formed the basis of the diagnosis. Trizol reagent was used to extract the total RNA, and its quality was then checked on an Agilent 2100 Bioanalyzer. Notes on this clonotype: Its specific antigen is unknown. The input lacks base qualities; no much larger clone sits a single base away.

CDR1 is given as SQVTM and CDR2 as ANQGSEA, both from the germline V gene. Taken from cysteine to phenylalanine, the CDR3 has 13 residues. Solely the CDR3 DNA is kept, with 39 bases framed from the first base. Unmatched junction bases come to 9, with V trimmed by 8 bases and J by 3 bases. The sample taken for sequencing was peripheral blood or thyroid tissue (not recorded which). This sequence originates from an adult man with Graves' hyperthyroidism. The rearranged chain carries TRBV29-1 and TRBJ2-7, with 8 junctional bases fitting TRBD2. The CDR3 region reads CSLTIGTSYEQYF. The nucleotide sequence is TGCAGCTTGACCATTGGGACTAGCTACGAGCAGTACTTC.